The source of this TCR beta chain is a study of shared clonotypes between healthy human individuals. Naive CD8 cells were CD45RO-negative, positively selected for CCR7, excluding terminally differentiated effector memory CD45RA+ cells. There are 16 residues in the CDR3. Germline loops: CDR1 MDHEN, CDR2 SYDVKM. V lost 3 bases, J lost 1 base, and 13 bases lay in between. General study points: In several donors, around 5% of naive CD4 clonotypes appeared in common. Naive subsets usually exceeded memory subsets in estimated richness. Donor scarcity curtailed the genetic and exposure-history diversity represented herein.

Once extracted for a subset, genomic DNA was divided evenly among several immunoSEQ plates. Only in-frame clones appear in the TCRdb table, and some are missing; sequencing was by immunoSEQ multiplex PCR. Among over 2,000,000 clones listed, roughly 93% were seen once. In the case of this clone: The antigen remains undetermined.

The gene calls are TRBV28 and TRBJ1-5; D not resolved. Sequenced input: naive CD8+ T cells from PBMCs. The clonotype comes from a man aged 18 to 30 in good health. Some clones in this sample may be carry-over from other donors' samples. For the CDR3, the DNA is TGTGCCAGCAGTTTCCCGCGGATATGGAGCAATCAGCCCCAGCATTTT. This codes for CASSFPRIWSNQPQHF.